This T cell receptor (beta chain) was captured in a study of OX40 agonist ivuxolimab in advanced cancers. Across the whole study: Six ivuxolimab dose levels, 0.01 to 10 mg/kg, were given intravenously every 2 weeks. Study outcomes and limitations: Among the lowest peripheral clonal expansion occurred in 0.1-3.0 mg/kg partial responders. Expanded clones were, on average, more numerous in CD8+ T cells than in CD4+.

Sequencing used immunoSEQ multiplex PCR; TCRdb keeps in-frame clones, though not all of them. The profile shows tens of thousands of clones, more than 80% of them singletons. Comment on this clone: The antigen remains unidentified.

The V segment lost 3 bases and the J segment 6 bases; nucleotides outside the gene matches: 7. CDR3 length: 15 amino acids. In germline, CDR1 is LNHDA, CDR2 SQIVND (reference sequence). The chain combines TRBV19 with TRBJ2-7, with TRBD2 matching over 11 bases. The sample here was CD4+ or CD8+ T cells sorted from blood, taken in a trial of the OX40 agonist ivuxolimab. The TCR sequence derives from an adult with an advanced solid tumor such as melanoma, head and neck, liver or kidney cancer. In nucleotides, the CDR3 is TGTGCCAGTAGTATGATGGCTAGCGGGAGGCTCGAGCAGTACTTC. Amino acid sequence: CASSMMASGRLEQYF.